This entry features one T cell receptor beta chain sequence. These data originate in a study of blood T cell repertoires in COVID-19. The authors' processing: Amplification with reference gene primers provided the estimates of nucleated cell counts. Here immunoSEQ multiplex PCR was the method, and the copy in TCRdb shows in-frame clones only, minus some. V, J and clone size are taken as reported in that table, and D and trimming were inferred from the DNA itself. The sample yields around 300,000 clones, around 90% seen once. The sequence was collected from a man younger than 35 with active or convalescent COVID-19. Sample: peripheral blood.

CDR3 sequence reads: CASSARFASSYNEQFF. For the CDR3, the DNA is TGTGCCAGCAGTGCCCGTTTTGCCAGCTCCTACAATGAGCAGTTCTTC. This chain links TRBV6-4 with TRBJ2-1; D is unresolved. The V end lost 4 bases, the J end lost 0 bases, and 13 bases lay between the germline ends. The CDR3 spans 16 residues. Germline CDR1 MRHNA, CDR2 SNTAGT.